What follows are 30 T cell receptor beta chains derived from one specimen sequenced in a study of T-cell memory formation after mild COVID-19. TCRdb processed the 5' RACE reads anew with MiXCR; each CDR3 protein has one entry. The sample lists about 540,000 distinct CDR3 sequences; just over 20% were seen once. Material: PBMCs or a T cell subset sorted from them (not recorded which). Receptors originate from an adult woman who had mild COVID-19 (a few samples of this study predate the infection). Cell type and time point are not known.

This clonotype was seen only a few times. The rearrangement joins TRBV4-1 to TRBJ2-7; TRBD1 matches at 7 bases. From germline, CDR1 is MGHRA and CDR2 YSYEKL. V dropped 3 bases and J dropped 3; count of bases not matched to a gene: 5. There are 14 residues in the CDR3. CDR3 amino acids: CASSQGQINYEQYF. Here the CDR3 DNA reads TGCGCCAGCAGCCAGGGACAGATCAACTACGAGCAGTACTTC.

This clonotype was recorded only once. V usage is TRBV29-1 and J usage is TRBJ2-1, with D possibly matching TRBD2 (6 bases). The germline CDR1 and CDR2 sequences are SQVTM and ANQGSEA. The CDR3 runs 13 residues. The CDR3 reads CTALSGRYNEQFF. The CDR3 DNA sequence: TGCACAGCGTTGTCCGGGAGATACAATGAGCAGTTCTTC.

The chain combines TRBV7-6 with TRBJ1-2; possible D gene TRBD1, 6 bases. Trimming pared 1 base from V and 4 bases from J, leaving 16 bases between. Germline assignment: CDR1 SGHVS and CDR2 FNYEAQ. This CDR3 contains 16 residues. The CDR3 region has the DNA TGTGCCAGCAGCTTAGAGGGGGGGAAAGACAGCTATGGCTACACCTTC. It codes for CASSLEGGKDSYGYTF.

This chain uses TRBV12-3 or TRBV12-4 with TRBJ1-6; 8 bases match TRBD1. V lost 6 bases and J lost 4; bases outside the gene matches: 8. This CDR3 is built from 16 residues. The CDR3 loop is CASRSGQGGYNSPLHF. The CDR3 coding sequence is TGTGCCAGCAGAAGCGGACAGGGAGGGTATAATTCACCCCTCCACTTT.

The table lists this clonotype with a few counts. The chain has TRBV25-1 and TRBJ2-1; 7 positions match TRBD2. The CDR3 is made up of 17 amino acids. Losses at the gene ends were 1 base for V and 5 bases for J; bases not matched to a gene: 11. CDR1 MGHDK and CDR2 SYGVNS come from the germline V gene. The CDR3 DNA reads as TGTGCCAGCAGTGAATTTGGGGCCGGGACTACAAACAATGAGCAGTTCTTC. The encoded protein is CASSEFGAGTTNNEQFF.

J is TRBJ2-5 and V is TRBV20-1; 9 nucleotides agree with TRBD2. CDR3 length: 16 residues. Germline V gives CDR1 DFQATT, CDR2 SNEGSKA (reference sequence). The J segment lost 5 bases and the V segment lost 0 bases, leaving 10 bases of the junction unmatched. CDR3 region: CSARDKRRSGRETQYF. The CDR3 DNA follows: TGCAGTGCTAGAGATAAAAGGAGGAGCGGGAGGGAGACCCAGTACTTC.

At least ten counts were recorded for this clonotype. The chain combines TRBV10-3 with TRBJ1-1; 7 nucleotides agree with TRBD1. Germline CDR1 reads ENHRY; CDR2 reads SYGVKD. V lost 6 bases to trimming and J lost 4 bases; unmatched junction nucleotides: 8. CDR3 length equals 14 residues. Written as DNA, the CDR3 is TGTGCCATCAGGGAAACAGGGGAGATCACTGAAGCTTTCTTT. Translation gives CAIRETGEITEAFF.

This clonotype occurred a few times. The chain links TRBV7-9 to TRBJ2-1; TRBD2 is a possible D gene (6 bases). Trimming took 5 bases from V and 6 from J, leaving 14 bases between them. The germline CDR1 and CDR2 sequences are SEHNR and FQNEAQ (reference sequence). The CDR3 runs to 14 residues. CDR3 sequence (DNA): TGTGCCAGCAGCCCCCGGGACTCCACCAATGAGCAGTTCTTC. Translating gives CASSPRDSTNEQFF.

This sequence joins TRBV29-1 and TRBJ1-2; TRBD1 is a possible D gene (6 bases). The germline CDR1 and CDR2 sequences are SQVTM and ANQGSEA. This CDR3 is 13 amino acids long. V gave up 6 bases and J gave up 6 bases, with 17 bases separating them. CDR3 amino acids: CSVSTQGIDGYTF. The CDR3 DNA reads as TGCAGCGTCTCTACCCAGGGGATAGATGGCTACACCTTC.

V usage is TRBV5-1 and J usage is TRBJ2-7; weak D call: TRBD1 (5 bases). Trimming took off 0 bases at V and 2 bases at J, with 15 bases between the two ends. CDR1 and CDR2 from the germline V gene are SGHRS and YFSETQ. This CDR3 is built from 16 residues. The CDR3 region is CASSLALQVLTYEQYF. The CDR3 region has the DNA TGCGCCAGCAGCTTGGCCCTACAGGTCCTCACCTACGAGCAGTACTTC.

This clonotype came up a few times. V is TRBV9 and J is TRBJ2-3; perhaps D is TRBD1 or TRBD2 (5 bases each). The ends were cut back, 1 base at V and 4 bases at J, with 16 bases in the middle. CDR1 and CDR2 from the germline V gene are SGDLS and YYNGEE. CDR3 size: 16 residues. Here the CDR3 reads CASSVFGTAGADTQYF. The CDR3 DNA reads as TGTGCCAGCAGCGTATTCGGGACGGCGGGCGCAGATACGCAGTATTTT.

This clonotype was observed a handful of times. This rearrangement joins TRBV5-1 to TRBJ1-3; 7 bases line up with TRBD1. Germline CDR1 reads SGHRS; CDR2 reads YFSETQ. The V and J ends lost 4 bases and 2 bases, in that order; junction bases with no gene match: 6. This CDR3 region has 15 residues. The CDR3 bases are TGCGCCAGCAGCACAACAACAGGGGCTGGAAACACCATATATTTT. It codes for CASSTTTGAGNTIYF.

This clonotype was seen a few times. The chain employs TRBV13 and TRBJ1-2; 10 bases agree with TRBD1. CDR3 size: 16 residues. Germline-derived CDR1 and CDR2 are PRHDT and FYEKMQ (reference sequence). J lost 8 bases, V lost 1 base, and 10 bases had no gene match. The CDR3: CASSLARQGASRGYTF. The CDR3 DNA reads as TGTGCCAGCAGCTTAGCCCGACAGGGGGCGAGTAGGGGCTACACCTTC.

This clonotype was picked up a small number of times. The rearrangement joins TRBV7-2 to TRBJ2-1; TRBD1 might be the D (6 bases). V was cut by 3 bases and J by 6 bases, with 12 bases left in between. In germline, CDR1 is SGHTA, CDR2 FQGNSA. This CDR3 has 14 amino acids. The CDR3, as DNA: TGTGCCAGCAGCTTTTCAGGGGTCCGCAATGAGCAGTTCTTC. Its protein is CASSFSGVRNEQFF.

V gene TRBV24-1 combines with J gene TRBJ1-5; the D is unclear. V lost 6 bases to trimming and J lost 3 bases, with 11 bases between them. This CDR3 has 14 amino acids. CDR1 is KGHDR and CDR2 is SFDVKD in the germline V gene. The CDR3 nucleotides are TGTGCCACCAGTCAGTCCACAGCCAATCAGCCCCAGCATTTT. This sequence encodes CATSQSTANQPQHF.

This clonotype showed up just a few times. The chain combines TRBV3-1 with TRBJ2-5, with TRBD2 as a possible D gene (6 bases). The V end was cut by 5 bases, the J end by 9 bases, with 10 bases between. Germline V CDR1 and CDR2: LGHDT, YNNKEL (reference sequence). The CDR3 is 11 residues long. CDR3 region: CASSEGLAQYF. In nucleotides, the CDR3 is TGTGCCAGCAGCGAGGGACTGGCCCAGTACTTC.

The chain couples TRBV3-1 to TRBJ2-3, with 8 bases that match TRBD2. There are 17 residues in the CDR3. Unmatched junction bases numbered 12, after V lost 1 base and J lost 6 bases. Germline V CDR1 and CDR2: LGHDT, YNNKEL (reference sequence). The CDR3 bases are TGTGCCAGCAGCCAAGTAGTCATGGCTAGCGGGTCTGATACGCAGTATTTT. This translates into CASSQVVMASGSDTQYF.

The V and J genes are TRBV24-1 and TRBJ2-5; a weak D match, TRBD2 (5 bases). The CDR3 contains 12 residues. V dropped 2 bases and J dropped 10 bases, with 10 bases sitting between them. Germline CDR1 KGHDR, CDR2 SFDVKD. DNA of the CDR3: TGTGCCACCAGTGATTCCGATCGGGACCAGTACTTC. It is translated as CATSDSDRDQYF.

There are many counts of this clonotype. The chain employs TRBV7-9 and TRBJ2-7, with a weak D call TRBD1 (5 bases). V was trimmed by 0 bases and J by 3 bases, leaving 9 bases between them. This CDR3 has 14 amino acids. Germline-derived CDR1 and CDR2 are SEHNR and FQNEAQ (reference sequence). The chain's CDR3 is CASSLAVGLYEQYF. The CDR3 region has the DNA TGTGCCAGCAGCTTAGCTGTGGGGCTCTACGAGCAGTACTTC.

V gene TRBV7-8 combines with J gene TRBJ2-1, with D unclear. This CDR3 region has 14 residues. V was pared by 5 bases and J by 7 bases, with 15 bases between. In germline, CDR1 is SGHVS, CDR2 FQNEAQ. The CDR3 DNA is TGTGCCAGCAGCCCTGCGCGAAGTGCGAATGAGCAGTTCTTC. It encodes CASSPARSANEQFF.

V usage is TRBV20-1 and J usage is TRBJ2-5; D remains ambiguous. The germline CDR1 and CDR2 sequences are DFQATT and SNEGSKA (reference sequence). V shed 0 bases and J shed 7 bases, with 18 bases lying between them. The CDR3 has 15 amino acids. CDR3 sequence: CSARDLGKRSGTQYF. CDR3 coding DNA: TGCAGTGCTAGAGATCTGGGAAAGAGGTCCGGGACCCAGTACTTC.

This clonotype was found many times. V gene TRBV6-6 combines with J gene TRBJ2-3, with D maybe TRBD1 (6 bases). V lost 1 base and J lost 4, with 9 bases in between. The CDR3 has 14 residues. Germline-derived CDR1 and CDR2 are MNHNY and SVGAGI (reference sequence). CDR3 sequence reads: CASSYYRVPDTQYF. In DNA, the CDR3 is TGTGCCAGCAGTTACTACAGGGTACCAGATACGCAGTATTTT.

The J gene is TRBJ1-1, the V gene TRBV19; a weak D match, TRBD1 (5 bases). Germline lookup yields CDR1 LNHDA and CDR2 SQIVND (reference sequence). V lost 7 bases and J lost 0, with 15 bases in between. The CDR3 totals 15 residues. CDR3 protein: CASTRRGTLNTEAFF. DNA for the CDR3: TGTGCCAGTACGCGACGGGGGACCTTGAACACTGAAGCTTTCTTT.

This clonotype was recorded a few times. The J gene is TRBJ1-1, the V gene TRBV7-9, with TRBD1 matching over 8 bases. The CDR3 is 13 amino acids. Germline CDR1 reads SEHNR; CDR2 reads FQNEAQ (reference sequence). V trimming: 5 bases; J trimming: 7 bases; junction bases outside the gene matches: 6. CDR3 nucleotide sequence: TGTGCCAGCAGCCTCCGACAGGGGCTTGAAGCTTTCTTT. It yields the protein CASSLRQGLEAFF. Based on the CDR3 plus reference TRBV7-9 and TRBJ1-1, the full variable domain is DTGVSQNPRHKITKRGQNVTFRCDPISEHNRLYWYRQTLGQGPEFLTYFQNEAQLEKSRLLSDRFSAERPKGSFSTLEIQRTEQGDSAMYLCASSLRQGLEAFFGQGTRLTVV.

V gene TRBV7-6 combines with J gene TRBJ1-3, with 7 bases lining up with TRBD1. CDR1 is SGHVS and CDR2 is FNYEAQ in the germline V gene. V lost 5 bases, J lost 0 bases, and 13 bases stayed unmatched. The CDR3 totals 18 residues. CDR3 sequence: CASSANRQGGSSGNTIYF. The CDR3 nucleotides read TGTGCCAGCAGCGCGAACCGACAGGGTGGGAGCTCTGGAAACACCATATATTTT.

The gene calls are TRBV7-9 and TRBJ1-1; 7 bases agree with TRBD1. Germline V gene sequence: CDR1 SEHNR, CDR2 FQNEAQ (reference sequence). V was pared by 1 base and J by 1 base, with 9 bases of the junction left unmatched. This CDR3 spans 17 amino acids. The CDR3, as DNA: TGTGCCAGCAGCTTAGAGTGGGGCGACAGGGAGAACACTGAAGCTTTCTTT. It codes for CASSLEWGDRENTEAFF.

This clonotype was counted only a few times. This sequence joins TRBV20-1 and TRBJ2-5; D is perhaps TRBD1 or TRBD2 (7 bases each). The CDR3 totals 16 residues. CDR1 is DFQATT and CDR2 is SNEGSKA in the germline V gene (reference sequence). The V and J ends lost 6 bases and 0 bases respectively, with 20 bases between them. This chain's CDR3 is CSAQSPGRGHQETQYF. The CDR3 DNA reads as TGCAGTGCCCAAAGCCCAGGGAGGGGGCACCAAGAGACCCAGTACTTC.

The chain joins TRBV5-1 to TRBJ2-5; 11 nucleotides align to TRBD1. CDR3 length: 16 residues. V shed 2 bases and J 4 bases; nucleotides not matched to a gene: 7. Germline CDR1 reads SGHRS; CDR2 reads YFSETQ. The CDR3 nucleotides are TGCGCCAGCAGCTTCGGGACAGGGGGTACTGTAGAGACCCAGTACTTC. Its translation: CASSFGTGGTVETQYF.

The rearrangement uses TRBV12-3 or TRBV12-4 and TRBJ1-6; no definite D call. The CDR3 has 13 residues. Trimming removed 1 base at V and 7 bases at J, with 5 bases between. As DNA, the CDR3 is TGTGCCAGCAGTTTAGTACCGAATTCACCCCTCCACTTT. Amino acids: CASSLVPNSPLHF.

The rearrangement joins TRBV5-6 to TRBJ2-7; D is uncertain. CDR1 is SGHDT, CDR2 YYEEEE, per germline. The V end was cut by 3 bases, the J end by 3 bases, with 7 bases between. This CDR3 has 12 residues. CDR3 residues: CASSYGIYEQYF. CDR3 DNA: TGTGCCAGCAGCTATGGCATCTACGAGCAGTACTTC.